The present T cell receptor beta chain was sequenced within a study of shared clonotypes between healthy human individuals. With regard to this clone: Its specificity is not known.

Assay: immunoSEQ multiplex PCR; the TCRdb copy retains only in-frame clones and omits some. The data show roughly 2.6 million clones, approximately 90% seen once. Findings and caveats of the study: Approximately 4.5% was the fraction of naive CD4 clonotypes found shared across a few donors. Having only a few donors restricted how much genetic and exposure-history diversity was captured. Sequencing depth was a factor that was expected to affect clonotype sharing among donors.

Material: naive CD4+ T cells sorted from blood. Regarding subset: CD45RA+ positively selected. The TCR comes from a man between 18 and 35 years old in good health.

The CDR3 DNA follows: TGTGCCACCAGCAGAGAACTACTTTATAGCGGGGAGCTGTTTTTT. Amino acid sequence: CATSRELLYSGELFF. The rearrangement links TRBV15 to TRBJ2-2; D not certain. This CDR3 has 15 residues. The germline V gene encodes CDR1 LNHNV and CDR2 YYDKDF (reference sequence). Trimming left V 0 bases short and J 7 bases short, with 12 bases between.